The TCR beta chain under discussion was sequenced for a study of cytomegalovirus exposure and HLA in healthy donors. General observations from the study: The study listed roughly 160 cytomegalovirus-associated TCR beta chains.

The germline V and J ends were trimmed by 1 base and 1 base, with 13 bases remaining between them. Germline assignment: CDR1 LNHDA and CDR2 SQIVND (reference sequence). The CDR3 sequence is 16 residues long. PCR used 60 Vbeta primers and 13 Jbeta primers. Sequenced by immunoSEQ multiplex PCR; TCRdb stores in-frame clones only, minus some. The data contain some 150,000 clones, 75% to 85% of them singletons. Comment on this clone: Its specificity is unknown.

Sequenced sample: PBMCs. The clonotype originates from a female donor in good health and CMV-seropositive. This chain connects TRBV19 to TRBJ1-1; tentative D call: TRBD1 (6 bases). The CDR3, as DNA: TGTGCCAGTAGTATAGGGGACATTTGGGGGAACACTGAAGCTTTCTTT. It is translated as CASSIGDIWGNTEAFF.